Shown below are 9 T cell receptor beta chains from a single sample sequenced in a study of cytomegalovirus exposure and HLA in healthy donors. PCR used 60 Vbeta primers and 13 Jbeta primers. Only in-frame clones appear in the TCRdb table, and some are missing; sequencing was by immunoSEQ multiplex PCR. The sample shows about 160,000 clones, 70% to 80% of them seen only once. Sequenced: PBMCs. Receptors originate from a man aged 30 to 39 in good health and CMV-seronegative.

The chain uses TRBV5-1 and TRBJ2-7, with D possibly matching TRBD2 (6 bases). Germline CDR1 is SGHRS and CDR2 is YFSETQ. The V end was cut by 5 bases, the J end by 0 bases, with 18 bases between. The CDR3 spans 16 residues. Here the CDR3 DNA reads TGCGCCAGCAGTTCTCCGGGACTCGGCAGCTCCTACGAGCAGTACTTC. Its translation: CASSSPGLGSSYEQYF.

V usage is TRBV2 and J usage is TRBJ2-7; TRBD1 agrees at 7 bases. The CDR3 sequence is 13 residues long. Germline CDR1 reads SNHLY; CDR2 reads FYNNEI. The J segment lost 2 bases and the V segment lost 8 bases, leaving 6 bases of the junction unmatched. CDR3 region: CASVRGRPYEQYF. The CDR3 DNA reads TGTGCCAGCGTGAGGGGGCGCCCCTACGAGCAGTACTTC.

The rearrangement links TRBV30 to TRBJ2-2, with 7 bases identical to TRBD1. This CDR3 comprises 14 residues. Germline V gives CDR1 GTSNPN, CDR2 SVGIG (reference sequence). The ends lost 4 bases at V and 0 bases at J; junction bases unmatched: 2. The CDR3 DNA sequence: TGTGCCTGGACTAGGGGGCCGAACACCGGGGAGCTGTTTTTT. The encoded protein is CAWTRGPNTGELFF.

This clone was seen a handful of times. The V and J genes are TRBV5-1 and TRBJ2-1, with D tentatively TRBD2 (5 bases). This CDR3 is 14 amino acids long. V lost 6 bases and J lost 1, with 11 bases in between. Germline CDR1 SGHRS, CDR2 YFSETQ. In nucleotides, the CDR3 is TGCGCCAGCACCCCGAGGGAATCCTACAATGAGCAGTTCTTC. Translating it yields CASTPRESYNEQFF.

This rearrangement joins TRBV6-1 to TRBJ2-5, with unresolved D. Between the trimmed V and J ends, which lost 5 bases and 5 bases, there was a span of 18 bases. The length of the CDR3 is 15 residues. Per germline, CDR1 MNHNS and CDR2 SASEGT. This chain's CDR3 is CASSPPGSLLETQYF. The CDR3 coding sequence is TGTGCCAGCAGTCCCCCCGGGTCTCTTTTGGAGACCCAGTACTTC.

This chain connects TRBV7-9 to TRBJ2-5, with 15 bases identical to TRBD2. After removal of 5 bases from V and 5 bases from J, the junction contained 3 bases not matched to a gene. CDR1 SEHNR and CDR2 FQNEAQ come from the germline V gene (reference sequence). CDR3 length: 15 residues. The CDR3 region is CASSRGLAGGETQYF. CDR3 sequence (DNA): TGTGCCAGCAGCCGTGGACTAGCGGGGGGGGAGACCCAGTACTTC.

The chain recombines TRBV30 with TRBJ2-5; 8 bases are a match to TRBD2. The CDR3 covers 18 residues. From germline, CDR1 is GTSNPN and CDR2 SVGIG (reference sequence). V shed 1 base, J shed 0 bases, and the junction held 13 bases outside the gene matches. The CDR3 is CAWSGASGRGAYQETQYF. CDR3 DNA sequence: TGTGCCTGGAGTGGGGCTAGCGGGCGAGGAGCGTACCAAGAGACCCAGTACTTC.

This sequence joins TRBV28 and TRBJ1-2; D might be TRBD1 (5 bases). The CDR3 covers 14 residues. V lost 6 bases to trimming and J lost 0 bases, with 11 bases between them. Germline CDR1 reads MDHEN; CDR2 reads SYDVKM. In DNA, the CDR3 is TGTGCCAGCAGGGTCAGGGAAACTAACTATGGCTACACCTTC. Its translation: CASRVRETNYGYTF.

This rearrangement joins TRBV2 to TRBJ1-6; 8 bases are a match to TRBD1. The CDR3 has 14 amino acids. Germline V lookup: CDR1 SNHLY, CDR2 FYNNEI. V lost 5 bases to trimming and J lost 10 bases; unmatched junction nucleotides: 7. Here the CDR3 reads CASSLGQGSSPLHF. CDR3 in DNA: TGTGCCAGCAGTCTTGGACAGGGCTCATCACCCCTCCACTTT.